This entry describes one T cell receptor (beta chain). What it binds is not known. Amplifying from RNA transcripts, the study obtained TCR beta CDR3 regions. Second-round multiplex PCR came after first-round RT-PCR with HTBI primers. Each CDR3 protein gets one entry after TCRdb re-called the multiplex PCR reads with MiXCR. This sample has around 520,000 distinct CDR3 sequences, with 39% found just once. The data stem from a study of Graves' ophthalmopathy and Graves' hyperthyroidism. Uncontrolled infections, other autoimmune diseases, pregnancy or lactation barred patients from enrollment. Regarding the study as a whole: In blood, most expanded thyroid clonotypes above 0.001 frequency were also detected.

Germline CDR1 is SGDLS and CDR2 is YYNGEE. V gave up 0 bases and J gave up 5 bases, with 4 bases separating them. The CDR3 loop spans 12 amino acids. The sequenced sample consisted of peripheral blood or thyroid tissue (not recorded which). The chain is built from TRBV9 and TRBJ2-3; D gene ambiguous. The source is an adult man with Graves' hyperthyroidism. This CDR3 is CASSVAGDTQYF. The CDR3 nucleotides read TGTGCCAGCAGCGTAGCTGGAGATACGCAGTATTTT. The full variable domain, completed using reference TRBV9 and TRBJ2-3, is DSGVTQTPKHLITATGQRVTLRCSPRSGDLSVYWYQQSLDQGLQFLIQYYNGEERAKGNILERFSAQQFPDLHSELNLSSLELGDSALYFCASSVAGDTQYFGPGTRLTVL.